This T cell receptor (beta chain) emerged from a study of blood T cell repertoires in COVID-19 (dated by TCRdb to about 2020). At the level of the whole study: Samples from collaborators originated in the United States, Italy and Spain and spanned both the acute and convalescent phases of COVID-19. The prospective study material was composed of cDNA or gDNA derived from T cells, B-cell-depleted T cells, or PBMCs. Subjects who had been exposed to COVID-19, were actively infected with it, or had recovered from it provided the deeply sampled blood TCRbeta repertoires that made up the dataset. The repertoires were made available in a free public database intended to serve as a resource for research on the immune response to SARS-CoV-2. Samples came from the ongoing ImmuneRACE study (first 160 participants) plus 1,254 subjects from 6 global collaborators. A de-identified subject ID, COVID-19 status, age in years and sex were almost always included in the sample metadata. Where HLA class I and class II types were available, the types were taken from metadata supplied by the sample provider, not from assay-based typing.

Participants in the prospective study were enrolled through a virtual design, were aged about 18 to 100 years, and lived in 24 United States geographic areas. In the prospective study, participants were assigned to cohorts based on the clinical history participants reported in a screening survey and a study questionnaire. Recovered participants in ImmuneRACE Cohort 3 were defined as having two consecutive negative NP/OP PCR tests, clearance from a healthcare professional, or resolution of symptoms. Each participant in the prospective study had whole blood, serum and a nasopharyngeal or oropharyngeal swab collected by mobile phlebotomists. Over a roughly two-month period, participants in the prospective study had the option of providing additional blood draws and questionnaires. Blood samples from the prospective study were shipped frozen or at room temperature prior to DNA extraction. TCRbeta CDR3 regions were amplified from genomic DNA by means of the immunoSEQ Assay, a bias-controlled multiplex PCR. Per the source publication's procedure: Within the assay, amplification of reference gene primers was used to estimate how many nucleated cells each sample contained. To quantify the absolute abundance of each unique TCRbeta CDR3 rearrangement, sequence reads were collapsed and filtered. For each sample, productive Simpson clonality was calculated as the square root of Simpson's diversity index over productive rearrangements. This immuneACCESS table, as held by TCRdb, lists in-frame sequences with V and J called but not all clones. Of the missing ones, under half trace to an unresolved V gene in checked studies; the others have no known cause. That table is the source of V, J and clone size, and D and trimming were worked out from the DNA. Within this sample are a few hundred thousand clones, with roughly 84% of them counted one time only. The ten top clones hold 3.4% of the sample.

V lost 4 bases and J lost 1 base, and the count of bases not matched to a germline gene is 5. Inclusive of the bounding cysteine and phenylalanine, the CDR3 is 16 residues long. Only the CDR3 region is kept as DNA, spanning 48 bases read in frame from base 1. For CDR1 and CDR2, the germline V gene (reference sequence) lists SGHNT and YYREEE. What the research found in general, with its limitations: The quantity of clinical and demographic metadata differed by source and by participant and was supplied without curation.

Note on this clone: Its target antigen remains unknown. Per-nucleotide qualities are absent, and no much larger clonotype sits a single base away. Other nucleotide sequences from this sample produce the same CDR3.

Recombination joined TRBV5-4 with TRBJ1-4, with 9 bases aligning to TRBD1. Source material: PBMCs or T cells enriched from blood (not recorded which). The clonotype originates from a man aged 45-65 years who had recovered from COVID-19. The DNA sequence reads TGTGCCAGCAGCCTGGGACAGGGAGGAACTAATGAAAAACTGTTTTTT. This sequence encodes CASSLGQGGTNEKLFF.